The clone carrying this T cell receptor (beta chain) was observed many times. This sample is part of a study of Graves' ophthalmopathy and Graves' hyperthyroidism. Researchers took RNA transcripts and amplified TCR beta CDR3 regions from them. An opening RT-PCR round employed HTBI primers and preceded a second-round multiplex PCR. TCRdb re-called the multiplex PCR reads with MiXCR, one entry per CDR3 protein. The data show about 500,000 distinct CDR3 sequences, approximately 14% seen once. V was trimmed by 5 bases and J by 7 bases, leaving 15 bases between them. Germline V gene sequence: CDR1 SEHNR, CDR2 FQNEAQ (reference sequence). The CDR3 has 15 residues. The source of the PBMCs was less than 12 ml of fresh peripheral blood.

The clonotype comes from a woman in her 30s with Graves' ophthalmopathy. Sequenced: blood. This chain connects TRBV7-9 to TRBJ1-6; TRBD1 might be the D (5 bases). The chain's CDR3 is CASSPGTQRNSPLHF. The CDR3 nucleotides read TGTGCCAGCAGCCCCGGGACCCAAAGGAATTCACCCCTCCACTTT.